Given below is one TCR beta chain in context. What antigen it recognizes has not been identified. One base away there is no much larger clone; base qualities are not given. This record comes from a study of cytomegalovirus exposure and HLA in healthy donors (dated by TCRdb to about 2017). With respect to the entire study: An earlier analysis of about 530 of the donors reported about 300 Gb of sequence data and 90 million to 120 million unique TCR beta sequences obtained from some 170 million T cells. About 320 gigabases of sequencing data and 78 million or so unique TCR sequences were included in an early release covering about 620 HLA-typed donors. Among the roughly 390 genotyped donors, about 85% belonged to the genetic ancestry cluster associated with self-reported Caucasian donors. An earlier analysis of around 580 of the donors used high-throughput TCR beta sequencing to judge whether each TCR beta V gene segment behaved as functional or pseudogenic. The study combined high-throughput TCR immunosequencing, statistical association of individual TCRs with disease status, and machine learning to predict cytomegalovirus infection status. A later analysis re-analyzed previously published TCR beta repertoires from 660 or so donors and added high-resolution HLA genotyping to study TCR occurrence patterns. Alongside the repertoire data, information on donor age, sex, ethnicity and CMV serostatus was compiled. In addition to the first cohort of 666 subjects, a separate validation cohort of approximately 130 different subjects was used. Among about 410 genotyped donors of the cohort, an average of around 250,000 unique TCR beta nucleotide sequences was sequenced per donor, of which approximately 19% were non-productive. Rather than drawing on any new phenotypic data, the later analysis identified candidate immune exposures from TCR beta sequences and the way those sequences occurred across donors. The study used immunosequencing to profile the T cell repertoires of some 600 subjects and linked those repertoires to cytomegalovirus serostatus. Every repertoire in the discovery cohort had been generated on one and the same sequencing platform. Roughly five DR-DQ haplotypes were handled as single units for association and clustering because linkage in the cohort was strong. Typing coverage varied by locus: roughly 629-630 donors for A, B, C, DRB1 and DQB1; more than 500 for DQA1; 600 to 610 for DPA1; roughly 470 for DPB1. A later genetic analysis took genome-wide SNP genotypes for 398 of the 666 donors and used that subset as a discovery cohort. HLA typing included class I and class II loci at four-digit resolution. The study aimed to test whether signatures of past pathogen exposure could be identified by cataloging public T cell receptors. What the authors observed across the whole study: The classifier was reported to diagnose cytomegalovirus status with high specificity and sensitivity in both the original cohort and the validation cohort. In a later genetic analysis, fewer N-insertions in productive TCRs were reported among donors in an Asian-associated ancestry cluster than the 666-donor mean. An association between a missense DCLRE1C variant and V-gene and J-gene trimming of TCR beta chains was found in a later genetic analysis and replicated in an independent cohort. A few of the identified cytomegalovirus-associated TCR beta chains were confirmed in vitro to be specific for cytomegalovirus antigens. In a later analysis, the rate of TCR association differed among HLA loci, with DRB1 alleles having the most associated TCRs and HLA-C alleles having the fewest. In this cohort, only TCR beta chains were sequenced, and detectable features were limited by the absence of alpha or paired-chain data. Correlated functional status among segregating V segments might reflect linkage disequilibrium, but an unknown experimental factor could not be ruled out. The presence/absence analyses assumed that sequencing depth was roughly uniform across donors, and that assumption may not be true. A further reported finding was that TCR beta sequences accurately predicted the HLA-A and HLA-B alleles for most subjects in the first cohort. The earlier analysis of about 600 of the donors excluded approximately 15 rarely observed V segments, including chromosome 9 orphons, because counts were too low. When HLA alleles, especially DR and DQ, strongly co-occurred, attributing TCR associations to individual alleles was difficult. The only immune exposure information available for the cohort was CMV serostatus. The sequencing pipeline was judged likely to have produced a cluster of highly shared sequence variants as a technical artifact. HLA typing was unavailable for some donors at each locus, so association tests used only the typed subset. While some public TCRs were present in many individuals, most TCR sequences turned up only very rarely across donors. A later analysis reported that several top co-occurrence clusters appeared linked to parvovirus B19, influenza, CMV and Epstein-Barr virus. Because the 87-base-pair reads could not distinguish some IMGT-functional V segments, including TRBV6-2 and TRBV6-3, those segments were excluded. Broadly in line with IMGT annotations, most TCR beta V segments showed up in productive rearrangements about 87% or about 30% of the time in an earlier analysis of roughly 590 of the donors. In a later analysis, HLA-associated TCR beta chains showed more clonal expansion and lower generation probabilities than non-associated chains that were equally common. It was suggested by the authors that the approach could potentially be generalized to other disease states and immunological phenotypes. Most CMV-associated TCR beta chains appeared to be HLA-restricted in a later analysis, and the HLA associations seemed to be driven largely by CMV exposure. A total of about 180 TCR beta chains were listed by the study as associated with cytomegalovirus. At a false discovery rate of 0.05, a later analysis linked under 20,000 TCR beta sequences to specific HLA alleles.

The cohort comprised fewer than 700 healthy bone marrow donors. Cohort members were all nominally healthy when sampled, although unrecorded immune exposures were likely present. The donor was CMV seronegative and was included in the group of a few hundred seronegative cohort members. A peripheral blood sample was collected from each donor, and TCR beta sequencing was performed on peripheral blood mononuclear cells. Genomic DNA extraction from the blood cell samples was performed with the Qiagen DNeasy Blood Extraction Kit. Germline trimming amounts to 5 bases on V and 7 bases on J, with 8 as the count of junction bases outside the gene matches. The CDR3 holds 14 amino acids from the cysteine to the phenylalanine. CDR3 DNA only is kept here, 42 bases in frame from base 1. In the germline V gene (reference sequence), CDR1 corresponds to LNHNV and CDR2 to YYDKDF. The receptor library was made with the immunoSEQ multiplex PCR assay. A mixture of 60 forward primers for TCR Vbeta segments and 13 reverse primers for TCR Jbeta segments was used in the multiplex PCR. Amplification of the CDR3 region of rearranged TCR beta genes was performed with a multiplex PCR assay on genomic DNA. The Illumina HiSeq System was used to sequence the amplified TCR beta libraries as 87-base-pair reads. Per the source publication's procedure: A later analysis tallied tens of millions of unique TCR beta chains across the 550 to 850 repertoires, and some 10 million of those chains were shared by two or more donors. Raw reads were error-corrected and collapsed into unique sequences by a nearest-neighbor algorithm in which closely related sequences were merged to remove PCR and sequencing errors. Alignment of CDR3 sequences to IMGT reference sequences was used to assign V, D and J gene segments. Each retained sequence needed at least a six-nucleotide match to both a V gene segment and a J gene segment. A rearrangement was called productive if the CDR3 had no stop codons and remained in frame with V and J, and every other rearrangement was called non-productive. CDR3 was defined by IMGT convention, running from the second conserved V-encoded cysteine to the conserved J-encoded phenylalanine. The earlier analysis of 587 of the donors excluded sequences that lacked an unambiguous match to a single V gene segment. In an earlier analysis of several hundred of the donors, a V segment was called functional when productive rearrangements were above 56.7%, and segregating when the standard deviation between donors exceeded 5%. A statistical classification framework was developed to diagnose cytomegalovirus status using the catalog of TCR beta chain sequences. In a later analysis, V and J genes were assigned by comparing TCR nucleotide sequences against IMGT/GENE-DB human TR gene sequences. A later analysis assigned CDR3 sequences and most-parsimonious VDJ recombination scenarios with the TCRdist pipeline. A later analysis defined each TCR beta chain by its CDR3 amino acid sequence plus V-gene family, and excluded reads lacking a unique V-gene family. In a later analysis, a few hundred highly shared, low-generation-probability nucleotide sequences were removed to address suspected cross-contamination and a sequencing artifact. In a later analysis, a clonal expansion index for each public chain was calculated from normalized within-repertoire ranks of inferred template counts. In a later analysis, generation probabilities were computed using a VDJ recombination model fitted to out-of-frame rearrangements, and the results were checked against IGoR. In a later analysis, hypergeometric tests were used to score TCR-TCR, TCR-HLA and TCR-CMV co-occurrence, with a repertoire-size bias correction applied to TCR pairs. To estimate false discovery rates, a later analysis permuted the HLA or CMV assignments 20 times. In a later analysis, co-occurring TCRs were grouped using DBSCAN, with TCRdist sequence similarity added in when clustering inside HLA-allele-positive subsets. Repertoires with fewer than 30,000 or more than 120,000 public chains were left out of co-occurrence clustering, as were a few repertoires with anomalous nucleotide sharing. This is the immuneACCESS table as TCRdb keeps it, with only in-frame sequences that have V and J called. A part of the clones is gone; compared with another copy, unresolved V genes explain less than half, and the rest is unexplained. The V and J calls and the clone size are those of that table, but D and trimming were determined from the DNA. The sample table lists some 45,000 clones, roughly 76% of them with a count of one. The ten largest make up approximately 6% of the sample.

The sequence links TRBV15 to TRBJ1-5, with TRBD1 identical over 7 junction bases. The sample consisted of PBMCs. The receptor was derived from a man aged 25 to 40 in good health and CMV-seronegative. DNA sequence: TGTGCCACCAGCGTCCCGGAGGGGGCCCAGCCCCAGCATTTT. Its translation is CATSVPEGAQPQHF.